These 15 T cell receptor beta chains were all obtained from the same sample, sequenced in a study of shared T cell receptors in the human thymus. TCRdb's copy holds only in-frame clones and misses some; the assay was immunoSEQ multiplex PCR. This sample has 600,000 to 900,000 clones, with 80% to 90% found just once. These data are also associated with another study on human thymus T cells.

The specimen sequenced was thymocytes. Receptors originate from a girl less than two years old with a congenital heart defect.

V is TRBV25-1 and J is TRBJ2-5, with a tentative D call TRBD2 (5 bases). The V gene lost 1 base and the J gene lost 5 bases, with 8 bases spanning the gap. The length of the CDR3 is 13 residues. Germline assignment: CDR1 MGHDK and CDR2 SYGVNS. DNA for the CDR3: TGTGCCAGCAGTGAATGTGGCGGGGAGACCCAGTACTTC. Residues: CASSECGGETQYF.

This clone was found once. V usage is TRBV6-6 and J usage is TRBJ1-3, with no clear D. This CDR3 is 16 amino acids long. Trimming shortened V by 3 bases and J by 0 bases, and 12 bases separated the two germline ends. The germline V gene encodes CDR1 MNHNY and CDR2 SVGAGI (reference sequence). The CDR3 spells CASSYIRHHSGNTIYF. In DNA, the CDR3 is TGTGCCAGCAGTTATATAAGACACCACTCTGGAAACACCATATATTTT.

The chain is built from TRBV5-8 and TRBJ2-3; D is possibly TRBD1 (6 bases). CDR3 size: 14 residues. V lost 7 bases, J lost 2 bases, and 14 bases lay in between. The germline gives CDR1 SGHTS, CDR2 YDEGEE. In DNA form, the CDR3 reads TGTGCCAGCCGGGCAGGGGCCTACACAGATACGCAGTATTTT. This translates into CASRAGAYTDTQYF.

The V and J genes are TRBV7-9 and TRBJ1-5, with TRBD1 identical over 8 bases. The ends lost 5 bases at V and 6 bases at J; junction bases unmatched: 9. Germline V lookup: CDR1 SEHNR, CDR2 FQNEAQ (reference sequence). The CDR3 has 15 amino acids. The DNA of the CDR3 is TGTGCCAGCAGCCGCCAGGGGGCCTGGGGTCAGCCCCAGCATTTT. Protein: CASSRQGAWGQPQHF. The whole variable domain, filled in from reference TRBV7-9 and TRBJ1-5, reads DTGVSQNPRHKITKRGQNVTFRCDPISEHNRLYWYRQTLGQGPEFLTYFQNEAQLEKSRLLSDRFSAERPKGSFSTLEIQRTEQGDSAMYLCASSRQGAWGQPQHFGDGTRLSIL.

This chain links TRBV5-4 with TRBJ2-7, with 7 bases that match TRBD1. V shed 4 bases and J 6 bases; nucleotides not matched to a gene: 7. Germline loops: CDR1 SGHNT, CDR2 YYREEE (reference sequence). The CDR3 runs to 13 residues. The CDR3 loop is CASSPDRETEQYF. DNA for the CDR3: TGTGCCAGCAGCCCAGACAGGGAGACCGAGCAGTACTTC.

This rearrangement joins TRBV27 to TRBJ1-5, with no clear D. This CDR3 has 13 amino acids. The V end lost 5 bases, the J end lost 3 bases, and 8 bases lay between the germline ends. CDR1 and CDR2 (germline): MNHEY, SMNVEV (reference sequence). CDR3 protein: CASSNRINQPQHF. The CDR3 region has the DNA TGTGCCAGCAGTAACAGAATCAATCAGCCCCAGCATTTT.

The chain has TRBV12-5 and TRBJ2-7; 9 bases match TRBD1. The CDR3 runs to 18 residues. Germline CDR1 is LGHNT and CDR2 is FRNRAP. J was trimmed by 3 bases and V by 6 bases; bases with no gene match: 18. The CDR3 protein is CASGLIRTGDKKNYEQYF. CDR3 in DNA: TGTGCTAGTGGCCTAATTAGGACAGGGGATAAGAAAAACTACGAGCAGTACTTC.

The rearrangement links TRBV6-6 to TRBJ2-7; D remains ambiguous. The tail of the sequence fits TRBJ2-1 better, so the J call may be wrong. The germline CDR1 and CDR2 sequences are MNHNY and SVGAGI (reference sequence). The CDR3 is 12 amino acids. The CDR3 here is CASSSQALKQFF. In DNA, the CDR3 is TGTGCCAGCAGTTCCCAAGCGTTAAAGCAGTTCTTC.

As for this clone: Other DNA sequences of this sample code for an identical CDR3. The genes are TRBV5-1 and TRBJ1-1; D is uncertain. Germline loops: CDR1 SGHRS, CDR2 YFSETQ. V was pared by 0 bases and J by 1 base, with 4 bases between. The CDR3 is 13 amino acids. The CDR3 region is CASSLAGNTEAFF. CDR3 coding DNA: TGCGCCAGCAGCTTGGCCGGGAACACTGAAGCTTTCTTT.

The chain recombines TRBV5-1 with TRBJ1-1; D is unclear. Trimming stripped 0 bases from V and 0 bases from J, with 15 bases between. The germline CDR1 and CDR2 sequences are SGHRS and YFSETQ. The CDR3 is 17 residues long. In nucleotides, the CDR3 is TGCGCCAGCAGCTTGGACCCTCCAGAGGCGATGAACACTGAAGCTTTCTTT. Translated: CASSLDPPEAMNTEAFF.

The table lists this clone with a few counts. V usage is TRBV5-4 and J usage is TRBJ2-3; 8 bases are a match to TRBD2. From germline, CDR1 is SGHNT and CDR2 YYREEE (reference sequence). The CDR3 sequence is 15 residues long. The V segment lost 5 bases and the J segment 3 bases; nucleotides outside the gene matches: 8. The CDR3 DNA sequence: TGTGCCAGCAGTCCTGAGGCGGGGGGAACAGATACGCAGTATTTT. It codes for CASSPEAGGTDTQYF. Using reference TRBV5-4 and TRBJ2-3 for the parts outside the CDR3, the full variable domain is ETGVTQSPTHLIKTRGQQVTLRCSSQSGHNTVSWYQQALGQGPQFIFQYYREEENGRGNFPPRFSGLQFPNYSSELNVNALELDDSALYLCASSPEAGGTDTQYFGPGTRLTVL.

V gene TRBV7-2 combines with J gene TRBJ2-3, with 12 bases identical to TRBD1. CDR3 length: 17 amino acids. V shed 5 bases and J 3 bases; nucleotides not matched to a gene: 9. Per the germline V gene, CDR1 is SGHTA and CDR2 is FQGNSA. CDR3 residues: CASSANRDRGLTDTQYF. CDR3 DNA: TGTGCCAGCAGCGCCAACCGGGACAGGGGGCTGACAGATACGCAGTATTTT.

This chain connects TRBV5-1 to TRBJ1-1; possibly TRBD1 for D (5 bases). The CDR3 contains 15 residues. The germline V gene encodes CDR1 SGHRS and CDR2 YFSETQ. Trimming left V 0 bases short and J 1 base short, with 10 bases between. CDR3 residues: CASSLAPGSNTEAFF. The CDR3 DNA reads as TGCGCCAGCAGCTTGGCCCCAGGGTCGAACACTGAAGCTTTCTTT.

The chain combines TRBV27 with TRBJ1-5; possible D gene TRBD1, 5 bases. Germline V gene sequence: CDR1 MNHEY, CDR2 SMNVEV (reference sequence). V shed 3 bases and J shed 4 bases, with 13 bases lying between them. CDR3 size: 15 residues. As DNA, the CDR3 is TGTGCCAGCAGTTTGGGGCGACAGTTAAATCAGCCCCAGCATTTT. It encodes CASSLGRQLNQPQHF.

Turning to this clone: Other DNA variants within this sample encode the same CDR3. V gene TRBV28 combines with J gene TRBJ1-1, with D maybe TRBD1 (5 bases). The CDR3 is 17 amino acids. Germline V gene sequence: CDR1 MDHEN, CDR2 SYDVKM. The V gene lost 5 bases and the J gene lost 0 bases, with 19 bases spanning the gap. The CDR3 spells CASSPLGGESMNTEAFF. The CDR3 DNA reads as TGTGCCAGCAGTCCTCTCGGGGGGGAGTCCATGAACACTGAAGCTTTCTTT.